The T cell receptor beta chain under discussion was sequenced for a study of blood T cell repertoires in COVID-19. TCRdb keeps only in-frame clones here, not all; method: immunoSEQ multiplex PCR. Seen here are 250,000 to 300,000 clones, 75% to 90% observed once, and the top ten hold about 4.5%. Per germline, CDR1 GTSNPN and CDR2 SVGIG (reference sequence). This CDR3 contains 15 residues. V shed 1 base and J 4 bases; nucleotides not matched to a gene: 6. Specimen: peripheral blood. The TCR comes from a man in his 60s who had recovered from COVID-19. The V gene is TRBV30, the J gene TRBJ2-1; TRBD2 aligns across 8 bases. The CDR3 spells CAWSARLAWYNEQFF. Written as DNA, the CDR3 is TGTGCCTGGAGTGCCCGACTAGCGTGGTACAATGAGCAGTTCTTC. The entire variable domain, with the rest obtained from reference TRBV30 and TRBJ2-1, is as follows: SQTIHQWPATLVQPVGSPLSLECTVEGTSNPNLYWYRQAAGRGLQLLFYSVGIGQISSEVPQNLSASRPQDRQFILSSKKLLLSDSGFYLCAWSARLAWYNEQFFGPGTRLTVL.